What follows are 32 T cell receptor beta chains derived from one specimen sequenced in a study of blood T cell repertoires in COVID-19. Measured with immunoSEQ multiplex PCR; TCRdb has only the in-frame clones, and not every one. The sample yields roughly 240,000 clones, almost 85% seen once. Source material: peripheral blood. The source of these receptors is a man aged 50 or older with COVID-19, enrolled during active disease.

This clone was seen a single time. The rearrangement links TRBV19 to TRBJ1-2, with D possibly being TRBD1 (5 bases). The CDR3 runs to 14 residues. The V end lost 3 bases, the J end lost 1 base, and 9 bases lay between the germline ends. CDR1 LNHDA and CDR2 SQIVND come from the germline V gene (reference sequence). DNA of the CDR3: TGTGCCAGTAGTATCGGGGGGAATAACTATGGCTACACCTTC. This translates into CASSIGGNNYGYTF.

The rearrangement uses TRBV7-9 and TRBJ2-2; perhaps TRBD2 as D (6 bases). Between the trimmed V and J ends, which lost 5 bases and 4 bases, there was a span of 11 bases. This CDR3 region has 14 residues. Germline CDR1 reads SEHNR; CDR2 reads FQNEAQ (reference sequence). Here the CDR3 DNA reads TGTGCCAGCAGCCAGGAGGGTCGCACCGGGGAGCTGTTTTTT. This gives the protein CASSQEGRTGELFF.

The CDR3 loop reads CASSIKRGGTGELFF. For the CDR3, the DNA is TGCGCCAGCAGCATCAAGCGGGGGGGCACCGGGGAGCTGTTTTTT. The rearrangement uses TRBV5-1 and TRBJ2-2; 10 bases are shared with TRBD2. Per the germline V gene, CDR1 is SGHRS and CDR2 is YFSETQ. The CDR3 contains 15 residues. V dropped 4 bases and J dropped 4; count of bases not matched to a gene: 4.

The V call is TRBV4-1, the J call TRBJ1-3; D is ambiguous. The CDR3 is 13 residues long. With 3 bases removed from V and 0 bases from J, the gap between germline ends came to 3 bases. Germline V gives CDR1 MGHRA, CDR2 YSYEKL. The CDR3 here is CASSQYSGNTIYF. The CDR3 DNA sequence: TGCGCCAGCAGCCAGTACTCTGGAAACACCATATATTTT.

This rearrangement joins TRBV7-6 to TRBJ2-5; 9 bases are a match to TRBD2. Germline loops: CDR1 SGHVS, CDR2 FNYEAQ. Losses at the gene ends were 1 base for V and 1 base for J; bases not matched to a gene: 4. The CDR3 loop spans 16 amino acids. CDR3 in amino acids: CASSLEVAGAQETQYF. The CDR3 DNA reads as TGTGCCAGCAGCTTAGAGGTAGCGGGGGCCCAAGAGACCCAGTACTTC. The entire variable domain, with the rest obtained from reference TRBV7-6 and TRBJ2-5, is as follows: GAGVSQSPRYKVTKRGQDVALRCDPISGHVSLYWYRQALGQGPEFLTYFNYEAQQDKSGLPNDRFSAERPEGSISTLTIQRTEQRDSAMYRCASSLEVAGAQETQYFGPGTRLLVL.

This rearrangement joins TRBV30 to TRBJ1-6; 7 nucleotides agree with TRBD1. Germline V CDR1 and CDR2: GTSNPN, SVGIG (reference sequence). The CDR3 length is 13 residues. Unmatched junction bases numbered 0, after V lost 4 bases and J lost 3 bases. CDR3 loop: CAWTGGYNSPLHF. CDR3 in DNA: TGTGCCTGGACAGGGGGCTATAATTCACCCCTCCACTTT.

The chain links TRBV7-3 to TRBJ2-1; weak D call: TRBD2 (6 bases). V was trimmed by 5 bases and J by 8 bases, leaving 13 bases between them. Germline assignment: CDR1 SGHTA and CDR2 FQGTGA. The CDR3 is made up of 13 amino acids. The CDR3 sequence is CASSMTRVDEQFF. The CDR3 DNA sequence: TGTGCCAGCAGCATGACTAGGGTGGATGAGCAGTTCTTC.

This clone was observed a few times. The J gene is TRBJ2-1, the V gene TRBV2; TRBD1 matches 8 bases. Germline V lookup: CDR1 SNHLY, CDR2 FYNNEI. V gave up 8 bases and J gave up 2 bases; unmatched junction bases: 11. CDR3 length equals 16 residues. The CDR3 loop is CASSKRLDRAYNEQFF. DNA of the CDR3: TGTGCCAGCTCCAAGCGGTTGGACAGGGCCTACAATGAGCAGTTCTTC.

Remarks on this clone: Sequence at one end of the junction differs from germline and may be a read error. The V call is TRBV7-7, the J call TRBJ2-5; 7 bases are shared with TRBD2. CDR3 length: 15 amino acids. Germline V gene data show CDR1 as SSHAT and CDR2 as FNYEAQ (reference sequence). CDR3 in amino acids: CASSHPAGNQETQYF. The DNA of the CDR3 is TGTGCTAGCAGCCACCCAGCGGGGAACCAAGAGACCCAGTACTTC.

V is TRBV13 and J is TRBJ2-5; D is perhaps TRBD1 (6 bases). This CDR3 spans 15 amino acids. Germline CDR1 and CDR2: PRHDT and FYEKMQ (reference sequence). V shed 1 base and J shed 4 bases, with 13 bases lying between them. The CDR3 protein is CASSLAGEGRETQYF. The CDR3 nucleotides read TGTGCCAGCAGCTTAGCAGGGGAAGGGAGAGAGACCCAGTACTTC.

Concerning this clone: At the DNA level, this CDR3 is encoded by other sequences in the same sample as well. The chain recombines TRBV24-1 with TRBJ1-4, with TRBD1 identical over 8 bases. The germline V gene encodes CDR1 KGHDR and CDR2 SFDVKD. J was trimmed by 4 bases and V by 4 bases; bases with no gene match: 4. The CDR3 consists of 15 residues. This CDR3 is CATSDSGQGNEKLFF. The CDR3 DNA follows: TGTGCCACCAGTGACTCAGGACAGGGTAATGAAAAACTGTTTTTT.

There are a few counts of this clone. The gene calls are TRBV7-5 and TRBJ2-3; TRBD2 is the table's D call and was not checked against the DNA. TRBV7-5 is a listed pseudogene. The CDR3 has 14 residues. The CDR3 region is CARSLPRPQLGQYF. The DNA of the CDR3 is TGTGCCAGAAGCTTACCTAGGCCCCAGCTAGGGCAGTATTTT.

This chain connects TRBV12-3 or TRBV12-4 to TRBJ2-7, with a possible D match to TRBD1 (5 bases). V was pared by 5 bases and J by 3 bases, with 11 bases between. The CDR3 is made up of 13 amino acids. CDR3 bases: TGTGCCAGCAGTATAACAGGATTCTACGAGCAGTACTTC. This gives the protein CASSITGFYEQYF.

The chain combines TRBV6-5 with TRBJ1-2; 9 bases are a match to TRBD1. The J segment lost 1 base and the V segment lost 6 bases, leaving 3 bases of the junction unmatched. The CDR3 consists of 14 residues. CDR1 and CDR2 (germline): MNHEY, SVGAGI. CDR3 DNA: TGTGCCAGCAGATCGACAGGGGGTAACTATGGCTACACCTTC. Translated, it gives CASRSTGGNYGYTF.

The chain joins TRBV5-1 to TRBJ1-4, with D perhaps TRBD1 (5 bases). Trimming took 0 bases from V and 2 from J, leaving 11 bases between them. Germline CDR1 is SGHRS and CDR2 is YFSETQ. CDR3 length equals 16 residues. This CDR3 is CASSLEGRRTNEKLFF. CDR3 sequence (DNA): TGCGCCAGCAGCTTGGAGGGGAGGCGGACTAATGAAAAACTGTTTTTT. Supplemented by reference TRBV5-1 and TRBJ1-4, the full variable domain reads KAGVTQTPRYLIKTRGQQVTLSCSPISGHRSVSWYQQTPGQGLQFLFEYFSETQRNKGNFPGRFSGRQFSNSRSEMNVSTLELGDSALYLCASSLEGRRTNEKLFFGSGTQLSVL.

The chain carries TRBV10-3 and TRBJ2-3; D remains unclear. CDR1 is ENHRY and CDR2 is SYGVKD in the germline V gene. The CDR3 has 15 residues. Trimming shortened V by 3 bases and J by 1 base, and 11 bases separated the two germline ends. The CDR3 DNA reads TGTGCCATCAGTGAACTACCCCCGGGCACAGATACGCAGTATTTT. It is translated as CAISELPPGTDTQYF.

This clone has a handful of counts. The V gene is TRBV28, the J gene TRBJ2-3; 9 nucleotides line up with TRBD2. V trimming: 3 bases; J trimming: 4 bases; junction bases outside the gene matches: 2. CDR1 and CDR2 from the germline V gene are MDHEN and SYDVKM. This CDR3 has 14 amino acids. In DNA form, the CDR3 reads TGTGCCAGCAGTTTGGAGCGGGGGGCAGATACGCAGTATTTT. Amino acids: CASSLERGADTQYF.

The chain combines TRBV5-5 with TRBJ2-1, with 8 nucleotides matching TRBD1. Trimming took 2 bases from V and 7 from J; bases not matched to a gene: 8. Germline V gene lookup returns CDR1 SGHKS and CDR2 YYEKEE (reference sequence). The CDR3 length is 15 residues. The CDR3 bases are TGTGCCAGCAGCTTCGGACAGGGAGCAGGGAATGAGCAGTTCTTC. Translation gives CASSFGQGAGNEQFF.

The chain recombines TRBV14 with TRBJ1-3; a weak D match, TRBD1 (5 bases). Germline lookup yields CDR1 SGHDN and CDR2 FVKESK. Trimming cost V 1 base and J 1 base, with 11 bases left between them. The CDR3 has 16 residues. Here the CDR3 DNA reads TGTGCCAGCAGCCAAGCCTCAGGGTTATCTGGAAACACCATATATTTT. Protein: CASSQASGLSGNTIYF. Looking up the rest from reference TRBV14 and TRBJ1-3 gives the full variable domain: EAGVTQFPSHSVIEKGQTVTLRCDPISGHDNLYWYRRVMGKEIKFLLHFVKESKQDESGMPNNRFLAERTGGTYSTLKVQPAELEDSGVYFCASSQASGLSGNTIYFGEGSWLTVV.

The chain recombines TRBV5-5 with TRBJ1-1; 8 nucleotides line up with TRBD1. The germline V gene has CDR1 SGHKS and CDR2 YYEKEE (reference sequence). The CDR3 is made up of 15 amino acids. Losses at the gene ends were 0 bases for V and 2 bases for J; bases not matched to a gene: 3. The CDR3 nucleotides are TGTGCCAGCAGCTTGGAGGGACAGGTTAACACTGAAGCTTTCTTT. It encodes CASSLEGQVNTEAFF.

CDR3 nucleotide sequence: TGCGCCAGCAGCCAACGGGGGGGCGTCACCGGGGAGCTGTTTTTT. Translated: CASSQRGGVTGELFF. The chain is built from TRBV5-1 and TRBJ2-2; TRBD2 matches 8 bases. The ends lost 4 bases at V and 4 bases at J; junction bases unmatched: 6. The CDR3 runs 15 residues. Germline V gene sequence: CDR1 SGHRS, CDR2 YFSETQ. Complete variable domain (other parts from reference TRBV5-1 and TRBJ2-2): KAGVTQTPRYLIKTRGQQVTLSCSPISGHRSVSWYQQTPGQGLQFLFEYFSETQRNKGNFPGRFSGRQFSNSRSEMNVSTLELGDSALYLCASSQRGGVTGELFFGEGSRLTVL.

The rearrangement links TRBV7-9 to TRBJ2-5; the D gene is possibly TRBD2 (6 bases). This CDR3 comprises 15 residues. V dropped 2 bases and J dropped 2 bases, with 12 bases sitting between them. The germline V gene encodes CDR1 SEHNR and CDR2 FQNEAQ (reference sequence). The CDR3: CASSLRGGLQETQYF. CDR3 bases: TGTGCCAGCAGCTTACGCGGAGGGTTACAAGAGACCCAGTACTTC.

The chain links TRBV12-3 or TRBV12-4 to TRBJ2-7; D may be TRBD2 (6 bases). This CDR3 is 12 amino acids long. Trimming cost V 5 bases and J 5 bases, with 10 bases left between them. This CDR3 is CASSPAGNEQYF. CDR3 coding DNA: TGTGCCAGCAGTCCAGCGGGTAACGAGCAGTACTTC.

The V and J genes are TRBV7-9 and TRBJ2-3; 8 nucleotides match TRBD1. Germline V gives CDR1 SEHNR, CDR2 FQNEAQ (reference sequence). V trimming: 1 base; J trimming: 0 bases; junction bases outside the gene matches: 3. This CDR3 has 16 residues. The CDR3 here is CASSLDRTGSTDTQYF. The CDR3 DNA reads TGTGCCAGCAGCTTAGATCGGACAGGGAGCACAGATACGCAGTATTTT.

This chain's CDR3 is CASRASEKLFF. The DNA for the CDR3 is TGTGCCAGCAGGGCTAGCGAAAAACTGTTTTTT. The chain links TRBV6-5 to TRBJ1-4; D not resolved. CDR3 length equals 11 residues. The V gene lost 6 bases and the J gene lost 8 bases, with 7 bases spanning the gap. Looked up from germline, CDR1 is MNHEY and CDR2 is SVGAGI.

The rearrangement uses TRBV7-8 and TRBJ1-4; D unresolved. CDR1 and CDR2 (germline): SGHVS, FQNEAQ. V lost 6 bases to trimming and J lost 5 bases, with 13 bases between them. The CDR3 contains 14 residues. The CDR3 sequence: CASSPDRQNEKLFF. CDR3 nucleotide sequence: TGTGCCAGCAGTCCCGACCGACAAAATGAAAAACTGTTTTTT.

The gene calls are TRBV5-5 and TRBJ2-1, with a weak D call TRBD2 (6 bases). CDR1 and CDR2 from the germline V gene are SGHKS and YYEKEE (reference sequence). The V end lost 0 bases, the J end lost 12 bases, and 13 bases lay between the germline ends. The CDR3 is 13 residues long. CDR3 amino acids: CASSLDFSGRQFF. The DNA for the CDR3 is TGTGCCAGCAGCTTGGATTTTAGCGGTCGGCAGTTCTTC.

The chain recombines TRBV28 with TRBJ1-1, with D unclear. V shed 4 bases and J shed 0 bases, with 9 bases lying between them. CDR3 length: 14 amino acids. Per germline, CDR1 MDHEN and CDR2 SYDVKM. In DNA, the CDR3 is TGTGCCAGCAGTTCCGCCGGGTTGAACACTGAAGCTTTCTTT. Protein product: CASSSAGLNTEAFF.

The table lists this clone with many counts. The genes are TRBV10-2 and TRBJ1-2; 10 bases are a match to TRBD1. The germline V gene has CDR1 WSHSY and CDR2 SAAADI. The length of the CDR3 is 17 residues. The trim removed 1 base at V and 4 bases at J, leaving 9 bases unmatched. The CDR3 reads CASSEFRDRGFAYGYTF. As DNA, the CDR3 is TGCGCCAGCAGTGAGTTCCGGGACAGGGGATTCGCCTATGGCTACACCTTC.

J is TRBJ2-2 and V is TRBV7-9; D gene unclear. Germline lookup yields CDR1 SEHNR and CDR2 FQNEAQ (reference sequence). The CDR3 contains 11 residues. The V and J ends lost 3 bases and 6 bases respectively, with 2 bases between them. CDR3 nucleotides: TGTGCCAGCAGCTTCGCCGGGGAGCTGTTTTTT. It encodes CASSFAGELFF.

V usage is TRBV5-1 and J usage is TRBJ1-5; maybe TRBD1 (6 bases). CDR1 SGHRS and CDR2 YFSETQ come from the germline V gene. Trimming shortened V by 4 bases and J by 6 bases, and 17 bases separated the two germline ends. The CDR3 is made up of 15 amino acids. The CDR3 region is CASSPEGQRGQPQHF. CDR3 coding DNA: TGCGCCAGCAGCCCGGAAGGACAGCGCGGTCAGCCCCAGCATTTT.

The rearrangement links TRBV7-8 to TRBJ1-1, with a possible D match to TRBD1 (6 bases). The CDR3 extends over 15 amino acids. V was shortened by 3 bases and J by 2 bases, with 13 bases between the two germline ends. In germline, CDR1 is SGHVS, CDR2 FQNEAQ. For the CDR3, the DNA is TGTGCCAGCAGCTTTTCTGGGACACTTAACACTGAAGCTTTCTTT. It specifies CASSFSGTLNTEAFF.